One T cell receptor beta chain is described in this entry. Its specificity is unknown. 13 Jbeta primers and 60 Vbeta primers were used for the PCR. Assay used: immunoSEQ multiplex PCR; TCRdb lists only in-frame clones, some missing. This table holds around 100,000 clones. The sample belongs to a study of cytomegalovirus exposure and HLA in healthy donors. The CDR3 is 16 amino acids. The V end was cut by 5 bases, the J end by 8 bases, with 21 bases between. Looked up from germline, CDR1 is LNHDA and CDR2 is SQIVND (reference sequence). Study-level results: A later analysis found that most CMV-associated TCR beta chains appeared HLA-restricted. Three CMV-associated chains proved CMV antigen-specific in vitro. Prediction of most subjects' HLA-A and HLA-B alleles by TCR beta sequences was reportedly accurate.

The chain recombines TRBV19 with TRBJ2-2; D is possibly TRBD2 (5 bases). This TCR was recovered from a man aged 40-49 years in good health and CMV-seronegative. The sample consisted of PBMCs. CDR3 amino acids: CASSELAPFSLGELFF. The CDR3 coding sequence is TGTGCCAGTAGTGAGTTAGCGCCGTTCTCGTTGGGGGAGCTGTTTTTT.